Each of the 8 T cell receptor beta chains below was sequenced from the same sample in a study of blood T cell repertoires in COVID-19. Method: immunoSEQ multiplex PCR; TCRdb's copy keeps in-frame clones and lacks some. The sample records 220,000 or so clones, about 80% being singletons. The sample comprised peripheral blood. All receptors come from an elderly woman with acute or convalescent COVID-19.

This sequence joins TRBV11-1 and TRBJ1-1, with TRBD1 identical over 10 bases. The CDR3 runs to 13 residues. Losses at the gene ends were 6 bases for V and 7 bases for J; bases not matched to a gene: 5. CDR1 and CDR2 from the germline V gene are SGHAT and FQDESV (reference sequence). The CDR3 nucleotides are TGTGCCAGCAGTCCGGGACAGGGGCGTGAAGCTTTCTTT. As protein: CASSPGQGREAFF.

The rearrangement uses TRBV7-2 and TRBJ1-5, with TRBD1 matching 7 bases. In germline, CDR1 is SGHTA, CDR2 FQGNSA. V lost 1 base, J lost 9 bases, and 3 bases stayed unmatched. The CDR3 runs 13 residues. CDR3 sequence reads: CASSLDRGRPQHF. The DNA of the CDR3 is TGTGCCAGCAGCTTAGACAGGGGACGGCCCCAGCATTTT.

This clone was found a few times. The chain links TRBV5-8 to TRBJ2-7; 12 nucleotides match TRBD1. The ends lost 3 bases at V and 5 bases at J; junction bases unmatched: 9. Germline values: CDR1 SGHTS, CDR2 YDEGEE. This CDR3 is 16 amino acids long. The CDR3 nucleotides are TGTGCCAGCAGCTCCTTTTTGGGACAGGGGGCCCACGAGCAGTACTTC. Residues: CASSSFLGQGAHEQYF. The full variable domain, with the rest looked up from reference TRBV5-8 and TRBJ2-7, is EAGVTQSPTHLIKTRGQQATLRCSPISGHTSVYWYQQALGLGLQFLLWYDEGEERNRGNFPPRFSGRQFPNYSSELNVNALELEDSALYLCASSSFLGQGAHEQYFGPGTRLTVT.

This chain uses TRBV24-1 with TRBJ2-2, with D maybe TRBD2 (6 bases). Germline lookup yields CDR1 KGHDR and CDR2 SFDVKD. The CDR3 is made up of 17 amino acids. V dropped 4 bases and J dropped 3 bases, with 17 bases sitting between them. The CDR3, as DNA: TGTGCCACCAGTGACCCGAGGACTACCTCCTACACCGGGGAGCTGTTTTTT. Protein sequence: CATSDPRTTSYTGELFF.

This chain joins TRBV3-1 (or the pseudogene TRBV3-2) and TRBJ1-2, with D possibly TRBD1 on 5 matching bases. V was pared by 1 base and J by 7 bases, with 10 bases between. The CDR3 extends over 13 amino acids. Germline V lookup: CDR1 LGHDT, CDR2 YNNKEL (reference sequence). CDR3 in DNA: TGTGCCAGCAGCCAAGGGGCGGGGGTTGGCTACACCTTC. The encoded protein is CASSQGAGVGYTF.

The chain is built from TRBV14 and TRBJ1-2; 10 nucleotides agree with TRBD1. The CDR3 has 14 amino acids. Germline assignment: CDR1 SGHDN and CDR2 FVKESK. V lost 1 base to trimming and J lost 8 bases; unmatched junction nucleotides: 4. CDR3 amino acids: CASSQAGTGDGYTF. The CDR3 DNA reads as TGTGCCAGCAGCCAAGCAGGGACAGGGGACGGCTACACCTTC.

This clone has just one count. The rearrangement links TRBV11-2 to TRBJ2-1; the match to TRBD2 covers 12 bases. CDR3 length equals 17 residues. Germline CDR1 is SGHAT and CDR2 is FQNNGV. V lost 5 bases to trimming and J lost 4 bases; unmatched junction nucleotides: 9. The CDR3 reads CASSEPGLAGRYNEQFF. CDR3 in DNA: TGTGCCAGCAGCGAACCAGGACTAGCGGGGAGATACAATGAGCAGTTCTTC.

The gene calls are TRBV12-3 or TRBV12-4 and TRBJ1-1, with D tentatively TRBD1 (6 bases). The CDR3 is 11 amino acids. V was shortened by 4 bases and J by 11 bases, with 11 bases between the two germline ends. The CDR3 coding sequence is TGTGCCAGCAGTTCCGGGACAACGGCTTTCTTT. Translated: CASSSGTTAFF.